This note documents a single T cell receptor (beta chain) sequence. Its antigen is not identified. Generated by immunoSEQ multiplex PCR, the TCRdb table keeps only in-frame clones and is missing some. The data contain around 100,000 clones, roughly 88% of them seen just once; the ten biggest clones take up over 6.5%. This sample stems from a study of T cell responses to AZD1222 COVID-19 vaccine. On the study more broadly: Second-dose intervals near 4 or 12 weeks were combined.

In germline, CDR1 is GTSNPN, CDR2 SVGIG (reference sequence). Germline trimming cut 0 bases from V and 8 bases from J; bases unmatched to any gene: 7. The CDR3 runs to 13 residues. Study-wide results and caveats: White British donors predominated, females outnumbered males, and clonal diversity was possibly underestimated. Spike-wide coverage was observed for vaccine-associated CD4 TCRs, with dominant responses at 160-218 and 743-854.

This receptor was taken from an adult in good health. The V and J genes are TRBV30 and TRBJ2-7; 7 bases are a match to TRBD1. This specimen consisted of peripheral blood, obtained on day 0 of AZD1222 vaccination. Here the CDR3 reads CAWSVGGSGKQYF. In nucleotides, the CDR3 is TGTGCCTGGAGTGTAGGGGGCTCTGGGAAGCAGTACTTC.